The rows below give T cell receptor beta chains drawn from one sample of a study of blood T cell repertoires in COVID-19. Method: immunoSEQ multiplex PCR; TCRdb's copy keeps in-frame clones and lacks some. The data show tens of thousands of clones, 80% to 90% seen once. Sequenced input: peripheral blood. These TCRs come from a man aged 65 to 79 with acute or convalescent COVID-19. The CDR3 runs from the conserved cysteine through the conserved F or W. D genes are given only for firm matches. Clone size is stated in some rows and not others, as once, few, many or a class when expanded.

once	TRBV19	TRBD1	TRBJ2-4	TGTGCCAGTAGTATAGGGAGAGGACAGGGGATAGCCAAAAACATTCAGTACTTC	CASSIGRGQGIAKNIQYF
-	TRBV18	TRBD1	TRBJ1-1	TGTGCCAGCTCACCTTCCGGGTCCCAGGGGGTTGGCACTGAAGCTTTCTTT	CASSPSGSQGVGTEAFF
-	TRBV27	-	TRBJ2-3	TGTGCCAGCAGTTTAGGTGGGAGGGGACCCAGGGGAGATACGCAGTATTTT	CASSLGGRGPRGDTQYF
-	TRBV27	-	TRBJ2-7	TGTGCCAGCAGTTGGGGTCAGGGATTCACCTACGAGCAGTACTTC	CASSWGQGFTYEQYF
-	TRBV29-1	TRBD1	TRBJ1-1	TGCAGCGCCGAGGCGACAGGGGGATTGGCCGCTTTCTTT	CSAEATGGLAAFF
-	TRBV27	TRBD2	TRBJ2-6	TGTGCCAGCAGTTTCCGGGGGGGTACATTCTCTGGGGCCAACGTCCTGACTTTC	CASSFRGGTFSGANVLTF
-	TRBV13	TRBD1	TRBJ1-2	TGTGCCAGCAGCCCGCTCGGGACAGGGGGCGACTATGGCTACACCTTC	CASSPLGTGGDYGYTF
-	TRBV10-3	-	TRBJ1-2	TGTGCCATCAGTGAGTCGGAGGCAGGATTGGACTATGGCTACACCTTC	CAISESEAGLDYGYTF
-	TRBV5-1	TRBD1	TRBJ2-7	TGCGCCAGCAGCCGCGGGACAGGGGAGTCCTACGAGCAGTACTTC	CASSRGTGESYEQYF
many	TRBV5-4	-	TRBJ2-2	TGTGCCAGCAGGCCACGGCAGGCGAACACCGGGGAGCTGTTTTTT	CASRPRQANTGELFF
-	TRBV9	-	TRBJ2-4	TGTGCCAGCAGCGTTGGACTAACCGCCCAGAGGGACATTCAGTACTTC	CASSVGLTAQRDIQYF
-	TRBV5-1	TRBD1	TRBJ2-5	TGCGCCAGCAGCTTGGCCTCGAGGGGGCGCGGTGAGACCCAGTACTTC	CASSLASRGRGETQYF
-	TRBV11-2	TRBD1	TRBJ1-2	TGTGCCAGCAGCCCTGGACAGGGGTTATTCTATGGCTACACCTTC	CASSPGQGLFYGYTF
-	TRBV5-4	-	TRBJ1-1	TGTGCCAGCAGCCCAGGGTCCCCCCTAATGAACACTGAAGCTTTCTTT	CASSPGSPLMNTEAFF
-	TRBV15	-	TRBJ2-3	TGTGCCACCAGCGGGGGGGCCTTCACAGATACGCAGTATTTT	CATSGGAFTDTQYF
many	TRBV5-5	-	TRBJ1-5	TGTGCCAGCAGCCCGTCGGAGATAAGCAATCAGCCCCAGCATTTT	CASSPSEISNQPQHF
-	TRBV7-9	-	TRBJ1-2	TGTGCCAGCAGCCCCGCCGTCCTCATAGCTAACTATGGCTACACCTTC	CASSPAVLIANYGYTF
-	TRBV5-1	-	TRBJ1-1	TGCGCCAGCAGCTTGAACATGAACACTGAAGCTTTCTTT	CASSLNMNTEAFF
-	TRBV23-1	-	TRBJ2-1	TGCGCCAGCGCCCAGGCAGGGGACAACCTAAACAATGAGCAGTTCTTC	CASAQAGDNLNNEQFF
-	TRBV7-3	TRBD2	TRBJ2-1	TGTGCCAGCAGCTTACTCGCGGGGGGGAATAAGTTCTTC	CASSLLAGGNKFF
-	TRBV9	-	TRBJ2-7	TGTGCCAGCAGCGAGCAAACAGGGATTACCTACGAGCAGTACTTC	CASSEQTGITYEQYF
-	TRBV25-1	TRBD2	TRBJ2-1	TGTGCCAGCAGCGCCTGGACTAGCGGGAACTACAATGAGCAGTTCTTC	CASSAWTSGNYNEQFF
-	TRBV11-2	-	TRBJ1-1	TGTGCCAGCAGCAAACGGCTAGAAACGAACACTGAAGCTTTCTTT	CASSKRLETNTEAFF
-	TRBV6-6	TRBD2	TRBJ2-2	TGTGCCAGCGAGCTCGCGGGAGCTCCGAACACCGGGGAGCTGTTTTTT	CASELAGAPNTGELFF
-	TRBV5-1	-	TRBJ1-2	TGCGCCAGCAGCTTGGAGGGGTCTAGGGGCTACACCTTC	CASSLEGSRGYTF
-	TRBV6-2/TRBV6-3	-	TRBJ1-4	TGTGCCAGCAGTTTTCAGGGTTTTAATGAAAAACTGTTTTTT	CASSFQGFNEKLFF
few	TRBV6-5	TRBD1	TRBJ2-2	TGTGCCCCGAAAGGGGTACAGGGGTTCACCGGGGAGCTGTTTTTT	CAPKGVQGFTGELFF
-	TRBV2	TRBD2	TRBJ2-1	TGTGCCAGCAGCCCGCTACTCCGAACCGCTAGCGGGAGAGGCGATGAGCAGTTCTTC	CASSPLLRTASGRGDEQFF
once	TRBV19	-	TRBJ1-6	TGTGCCAGTAGTCTCGGACCTAAAGGGGGTGATTCACCCCTCCACTTT	CASSLGPKGGDSPLHF
-	TRBV5-1	-	TRBJ2-7	TGCGCCAGCAGCGCGACAGTGATAACCTACGAGCAGTACTTC	CASSATVITYEQYF
-	TRBV4-1	-	TRBJ1-3	TGCGCCAGCAGCCAACCGTCAGGGACTGGAAACACCATATATTTT	CASSQPSGTGNTIYF
-	TRBV11-2	TRBD1	TRBJ2-2	TGTGCCAGCAGTTCTACAGGGGGCTGGAACACCGGGGAGCTGTTTTTT	CASSSTGGWNTGELFF
-	TRBV7-6	-	TRBJ2-2	TGTGCCAGCAGCAGCGCGGGGAACACCGGGGAGCTGTTTTTT	CASSSAGNTGELFF
-	TRBV7-6	TRBD2	TRBJ2-1	TGTGCCAGCAGCCGCGGCGGGACTAGCGGCTACAATGAGCAGTTCTTC	CASSRGGTSGYNEQFF
once	TRBV2	TRBD1	TRBJ1-1	TGTGCCAGCAGTCCGGACAGGGGGAGGTCTGAAGCTTTCTTT	CASSPDRGRSEAFF
-	TRBV12-5	-	TRBJ2-5	TGTGCTAGTGGTTCCCTTATACTAGGCCAAGAGACCCAGTACTTC	CASGSLILGQETQYF
-	TRBV2	TRBD1	TRBJ1-3	TGTGCCAGCAGTCACGGACAGGGGTCTGGAAACACCATATATTTT	CASSHGQGSGNTIYF
many	TRBV7-3	-	TRBJ2-1	TGTGCCAGCAGCCCTGGAGTCCACTCCTACAATGAGCAGTTCTTC	CASSPGVHSYNEQFF
-	TRBV3-1/TRBV3-2	TRBD1	TRBJ1-1	TGTGCCAGCAGCCCCCGGGACAGGGCGGGCACTGAAGCTTTCTTT	CASSPRDRAGTEAFF
-	TRBV19	TRBD2	TRBJ2-1	TGTGCCAGTAGCGTGGGCGCGGGGGGGGCCAGCTCCTACAATGAGCAGTTCTTC	CASSVGAGGASSYNEQFF
-	TRBV5-6	TRBD2	TRBJ2-7	TGTGCCAGCAGCCCCGGGGGGGGAGGCTACGAGCAGTACTTC	CASSPGGGGYEQYF
once	TRBV11-3	-	TRBJ2-3	TGTGCCAGCAGCCGCCTCGGGGTCAGCACAGATACGCAGTATTTT	CASSRLGVSTDTQYF
-	TRBV27	-	TRBJ1-5	TGTGCCAGCAGTTTTCGAAGGGCGCCAGGGCTTATGGATCAGCCCCAGCATTTT	CASSFRRAPGLMDQPQHF
-	TRBV27	-	TRBJ2-6	TGTGCCAGCAGTTTATATTCCGGCCGGGAGGCCAACGTCCTGACTTTC	CASSLYSGREANVLTF
-	TRBV28	TRBD2	TRBJ2-3	TGTGCCAGCAGTTTACTAGCGGGAGGACTCTTTGGGGATACGCAGTATTTT	CASSLLAGGLFGDTQYF